This T cell receptor (beta chain) comes out of a study of early T cells in non-severe SARS-CoV-2 infection. Across the study: Sequenced bulk RNA came from whole blood that was unsorted, and chains were unpaired.

This CDR3 contains 15 residues. Germline CDR1 SEHNR, CDR2 FQNEAQ (reference sequence). V was trimmed by 5 bases and J by 3 bases, leaving 17 bases between them. Using its own MiXCR run on the 5' RACE reads, TCRdb lists one record per CDR3 protein. The table shows fewer than 55,000 distinct CDR3 sequences, with about 4% occurring only once. There are many counts of this clonotype. The TCR was taken from an adult who was a healthcare worker with PCR-confirmed SARS-CoV-2 infection or an uninfected control (not recorded which). Material: whole blood. The chain uses TRBV7-9 and TRBJ2-7; D uncertain. This chain's CDR3 is CASSGLNWANYEQYF. CDR3 DNA: TGTGCCAGCAGCGGTTTAAACTGGGCCAACTACGAGCAGTACTTC.